This TCR beta chain was retrieved from a study of blood T cell repertoires in COVID-19. The overall study: The United States, Italy and Spain provided the acute and convalescent COVID-19 samples.

Produced via immunoSEQ multiplex PCR; TCRdb's table is partial and in-frame only. The data contain roughly 150,000 clones, just under 80% of them singletons. The sequencing sample was made of peripheral blood. The TCR comes from a woman over 75 with acute or convalescent COVID-19.

The CDR3 region is CASGSASGSTDTQYF. DNA for the CDR3: TGTGCTAGTGGTTCCGCTAGCGGATCCACAGATACGCAGTATTTT. The chain couples TRBV12-5 to TRBJ2-3, with 7 bases identical to TRBD2. The V and J ends lost 4 bases and 2 bases, in that order; junction bases with no gene match: 6. The CDR3 extends over 15 amino acids. CDR1 LGHNT and CDR2 FRNRAP come from the germline V gene.